The clone carrying this T cell receptor (beta chain) appeared a few times. Its antigen is unknown. The protocol was immunoSEQ multiplex PCR, while the TCRdb copy is restricted to in-frame clones and leaves out a portion. The table has roughly 190,000 clones, roughly 90% seen once. The germline V gene has CDR1 SGHNT and CDR2 YYREEE (reference sequence). The CDR3 spans 15 residues. Trimming at V came to 3 bases and at J to 3 bases, leaving 8 bases not matched to a gene. This specimen comes from a study of T cell responses to AZD1222 COVID-19 vaccine. Regarding the study as a whole: Baseline antibody screening turned up just a handful of seropositive AZD1222 recipients. None of the repertoires were sampled until the peak T cell response had passed. It should be noted that donors were predominantly white British and more often female, and clonal diversity was possibly underestimated.

The chain couples TRBV5-4 to TRBJ2-7, with TRBD2 matching 8 bases. The specimen was peripheral blood, collected 28 days after the second AZD1222 dose. The clonotype was recovered from an adult who received the AZD1222 COVID-19 vaccine. CDR3 residues: CASSWGVLADYEQYF. The CDR3 DNA is TGTGCCAGCAGCTGGGGAGTACTAGCGGACTACGAGCAGTACTTC. Full variable domain (outside the CDR3, taken from reference TRBV5-4 and TRBJ2-7): ETGVTQSPTHLIKTRGQQVTLRCSSQSGHNTVSWYQQALGQGPQFIFQYYREEENGRGNFPPRFSGLQFPNYSSELNVNALELDDSALYLCASSWGVLADYEQYFGPGTRLTVT.